This T cell receptor (beta chain) was documented in a study of blood T cells in healthy people across ages. Concerning this clonotype: Its cognate antigen is unknown.

Points from the study as a whole: When one million T cells were used, diversity estimates were thought to be underestimates. With age, beta diversity per million T cells declined roughly linearly, significantly by about 37.

Together with a sample-barcoded 5' primer, a J-beta primer mix was included in a second PCR lasting roughly 6 to 12 cycles. Each cDNA molecule carried a tag from a template-switch adaptor that contained 12 random nucleotides. One entry per CDR3 protein results from TCRdb running MiXCR on the 5' RACE reads. Of some 800,000 distinct CDR3 sequences in the sample, around two fifths were seen once. The CDR3 sequence is 15 residues long. Germline CDR1 and CDR2: LNHDA and SQIVND (reference sequence). Trimming shortened V by 4 bases and J by 5 bases, and 17 bases separated the two germline ends. The draw of peripheral blood yielded roughly 9.1 milliliters from each donor.

The clonotype was recovered from a man aged 60-69 years in good health. The sequenced sample was blood. J is TRBJ2-5 and V is TRBV19; D remains unclear. The chain's CDR3 is CASSTQFGFWETQYF. The CDR3, as DNA: TGTGCCAGTAGTACCCAGTTTGGGTTTTGGGAGACCCAGTACTTC.